The rows below give T cell receptor beta chains drawn from one sample of a study of STAT5B mutations in CD4+ large granular lymphocyte leukemia. TCRdb's copy holds only in-frame clones and misses some; the assay was immunoSEQ multiplex PCR. In the table there are 31,000 or so clones, about 74% of which are singletons. Sequencing was performed on CD4+ T cells from blood buffy coats. The receptors shown here come from a human donor in good health. Each CDR3 is given without its conserved first and last residue. Fields, in order: V gene, J gene, CDR3 protein.

V gene: TRBV11-3; J gene: TRBJ2-1; CDR3 protein: ASSLVSGQGDEQF
V gene: TRBV19; J gene: TRBJ2-1; CDR3 protein: ASKGLAGRTYNEQF
V gene: TRBV4-3; J gene: TRBJ1-2; CDR3 protein: ASSQDMRAWGYT
V gene: TRBV30; J gene: TRBJ1-2; CDR3 protein: AWSVGQNYGYT
V gene: TRBV6-4; J gene: TRBJ2-1; CDR3 protein: ASSGLAGDYEQF
V gene: TRBV29-1; J gene: TRBJ2-1; CDR3 protein: SVLGLSSYNEQF
V gene: TRBV30; J gene: TRBJ1-6; CDR3 protein: AWSEGAGSPLH
V gene: TRBV30; J gene: TRBJ2-5; CDR3 protein: AWSGGQGARGETQY
V gene: TRBV10-1; J gene: TRBJ2-2; CDR3 protein: ASAVSGGFGELF
V gene: TRBV19; J gene: TRBJ2-2; CDR3 protein: ASSSRQFSTGELF
V gene: TRBV2; J gene: TRBJ1-5; CDR3 protein: ASRRPGSGNQPQH
V gene: TRBV27; J gene: TRBJ2-3; CDR3 protein: ASSRQGISTDTQY
V gene: TRBV5-1; J gene: TRBJ2-3; CDR3 protein: ASRQIGTKADTQY
V gene: TRBV6-5; J gene: TRBJ2-3; CDR3 protein: ASSFPGGNTQY
V gene: TRBV11-3; J gene: TRBJ2-7; CDR3 protein: ASSFETGREQY
V gene: TRBV19; J gene: TRBJ2-1; CDR3 protein: ASSISDYRGNNEQF
V gene: TRBV6-6; J gene: TRBJ2-7; CDR3 protein: ASSTPSGTYEQY
V gene: TRBV19; J gene: TRBJ1-1; CDR3 protein: ASKDSYTEAF
V gene: TRBV7-9; J gene: TRBJ1-5; CDR3 protein: ASSGGDRGEPQH
V gene: TRBV27; J gene: TRBJ2-7; CDR3 protein: ASSLHRDRPYEQY
V gene: TRBV4-2; J gene: -; CDR3 protein: ASSQGRAETYEQY
V gene: TRBV27; J gene: TRBJ1-5; CDR3 protein: ASSRTGTSQPQH
V gene: TRBV19; J gene: TRBJ2-2; CDR3 protein: ASTYRGPNTGELF
V gene: TRBV9; J gene: TRBJ2-7; CDR3 protein: ASSPRPGTSGSYEQY
V gene: TRBV21-1; J gene: TRBJ1-1; CDR3 protein: ASSRYRDRVTEAF
V gene: TRBV5-4; J gene: TRBJ1-2; CDR3 protein: ASSSPGPQSSNSGYT
V gene: TRBV5-1; J gene: TRBJ2-2; CDR3 protein: ASSLDRVVLAGRTGELF
V gene: TRBV5-1; J gene: TRBJ1-1; CDR3 protein: ASSLGGVNTEAF
V gene: TRBV6-6; J gene: TRBJ2-3; CDR3 protein: ASSRGSLTDTQY
V gene: TRBV18; J gene: TRBJ2-2; CDR3 protein: ASSTSGRFTGELF
V gene: TRBV15; J gene: TRBJ2-6; CDR3 protein: ATSRDIMGSGANVLT
V gene: TRBV5-1; J gene: TRBJ1-1; CDR3 protein: ASSLVRGSLTEAF
V gene: TRBV4-2; J gene: TRBJ2-6; CDR3 protein: ASSQDPHSGANVLT
V gene: TRBV29-1; J gene: TRBJ2-1; CDR3 protein: SVEEVRADEQF
V gene: TRBV11-3; J gene: TRBJ1-4; CDR3 protein: ASSSSRGQEKLF
V gene: TRBV11-2; J gene: TRBJ1-3; CDR3 protein: ASSFPSSASGNTIY
V gene: TRBV6-6; J gene: TRBJ2-3; CDR3 protein: ASSYGQTLSTDTQY
V gene: TRBV4-3; J gene: TRBJ2-1; CDR3 protein: ASSQSSNNEQF
V gene: TRBV7-9; J gene: TRBJ1-5; CDR3 protein: ASSSQGYNSNQPQH
V gene: TRBV19; J gene: TRBJ1-5; CDR3 protein: ASSPQSGGGQPQH
V gene: TRBV5-3; J gene: TRBJ2-3; CDR3 protein: ASTDSFSRTDTQY
V gene: TRBV4-1; J gene: TRBJ2-7; CDR3 protein: ASSQEETAIYEQY
V gene: TRBV4-2; J gene: TRBJ2-7; CDR3 protein: ASSQDPRTSGDEQY
V gene: TRBV5-4; J gene: TRBJ1-2; CDR3 protein: ASSSGTGGRGGYT
V gene: TRBV5-1; J gene: TRBJ1-2; CDR3 protein: ASSLDTGGYGYT
V gene: TRBV2; J gene: TRBJ2-1; CDR3 protein: ASSGRTGDGRFINEQF
V gene: TRBV25-1; J gene: TRBJ2-1; CDR3 protein: ASSEKGRTYNEQF
V gene: TRBV11-3; J gene: TRBJ2-1; CDR3 protein: ASRRRGNEQF
V gene: TRBV4-2; J gene: TRBJ2-5; CDR3 protein: ASSQGYTSSGGLQETQY
V gene: TRBV2; J gene: TRBJ1-2; CDR3 protein: ASRSFPGGYYGYT
V gene: TRBV10-3; J gene: TRBJ2-5; CDR3 protein: AISETLAVQETQY
V gene: TRBV9; J gene: TRBJ2-4; CDR3 protein: ASSGLTGVIQY
V gene: TRBV7-9; J gene: TRBJ2-1; CDR3 protein: ASSLVGGGDEQF
V gene: TRBV7-3; J gene: TRBJ2-3; CDR3 protein: ASSLQGLITDTQY
V gene: TRBV27; J gene: TRBJ2-7; CDR3 protein: ASRAAGLLTEQY
V gene: TRBV13; J gene: TRBJ2-2; CDR3 protein: ASSLGGTGELF
V gene: TRBV27; J gene: TRBJ2-1; CDR3 protein: ASSFYRGIEYNEQF
V gene: TRBV19; J gene: TRBJ2-5; CDR3 protein: ASSVQLQETQY